The 8 T cell receptor beta chains reported below all come from one sample, sequenced in a study of vaccination effects on CD4 cells after COVID-19. Method: immunoSEQ multiplex PCR; TCRdb's copy keeps in-frame clones and lacks some. The table has over 25,000 clones, around 85% seen once; the top ten hold less than 6%. What these receptors recognize is not known. CD4+ T cells specific for antigen were expanded with viral peptide pools by the ViraFEST assay before sequencing. CD4+ T cells were isolated after around 10 days of culture. Vaccination of participants consisted of two doses of either the BNT162b2 or mRNA-1273 vaccine. This specimen was CD4+ T cells from PBMCs cultured with SARS-CoV-2 spike peptides, taken after COVID-19 vaccination. The receptors were sampled from a human donor who received a COVID-19 vaccine. Some clones in this sample may be carry-over from other donors' samples.

The chain joins TRBV9 to TRBJ2-1; a weak D match, TRBD2 (7 bases). V gave up 0 bases and J gave up 8 bases, with 15 bases separating them. Germline V gene sequence: CDR1 SGDLS, CDR2 YYNGEE. The CDR3 has 15 amino acids. The CDR3 protein is CASSVGWGGPDEQFF. In DNA form, the CDR3 reads TGTGCCAGCAGCGTAGGGTGGGGGGGCCCGGATGAGCAGTTCTTC.

This clone was found once. The chain is built from TRBV5-1 and TRBJ2-3; tentatively, D is TRBD2 (6 bases). Germline assignment: CDR1 SGHRS and CDR2 YFSETQ. Trimming took off 0 bases at V and 5 bases at J, with 10 bases between the two ends. This CDR3 spans 14 amino acids. CDR3 region: CASSLVRGRDTQYF. CDR3 coding DNA: TGCGCCAGCAGCTTGGTGCGGGGAAGAGATACGCAGTATTTT.

This chain uses TRBV7-9 with TRBJ2-1; TRBD1 agrees at 7 bases. Looked up from germline, CDR1 is SEHNR and CDR2 is FQNEAQ (reference sequence). Trimming cost V 6 bases and J 5 bases; bases outside gene matches: 4. The CDR3 has 13 residues. CDR3 sequence: CASRTGQHNEQFF. CDR3 DNA: TGTGCCAGCAGAACGGGACAGCACAATGAGCAGTTCTTC.

The J gene is TRBJ2-7, the V gene TRBV4-1, with D possibly matching TRBD1 (7 bases). Trimming pared 1 base from V and 1 base from J, leaving 11 bases between. The CDR3 covers 15 residues. Germline CDR1 and CDR2: MGHRA and YSYEKL. The CDR3 loop reads CASSQVAGGSYEQYV. DNA of the CDR3: TGCGCCAGCAGCCAAGTTGCAGGGGGGTCCTACGAGCAGTACGTC.

V is TRBV14 and J is TRBJ2-5, with TRBD1 matching over 8 bases. The germline CDR1 and CDR2 sequences are SGHDN and FVKESK. Trimming at V came to 4 bases and at J to 2 bases, leaving 0 bases not matched to a gene. The CDR3 has 13 amino acids. The CDR3 here is CASSRDRQETQYF. Here the CDR3 DNA reads TGTGCCAGCAGCCGGGACAGGCAAGAGACCCAGTACTTC.

This chain links TRBV3-1 (or the pseudogene TRBV3-2) with TRBJ1-1; 8 bases agree with TRBD1. V shed 1 base, J shed 3 bases, and the junction held 1 base outside the gene matches. Germline lookup yields CDR1 LGHDT and CDR2 YNNKEL (reference sequence). The CDR3 totals 14 residues. The CDR3 DNA reads TGTGCCAGCAGCCAAGGGACAGGGTACACTGAAGCTTTCTTT. As protein: CASSQGTGYTEAFF.

V and J are TRBV7-2 and TRBJ2-2, with D perhaps TRBD1 or TRBD2 (5 bases each). The V end lost 6 bases, the J end lost 2 bases, and 13 bases lay between the germline ends. The germline V gene encodes CDR1 SGHTA and CDR2 FQGNSA. The length of the CDR3 is 15 residues. In nucleotides, the CDR3 is TGTGCCAGCAGTCGAGGGACGGCCAACACCGGGGAGCTGTTTTTT. Residues: CASSRGTANTGELFF.

The V call is TRBV19, the J call TRBJ1-2; D ambiguous. The ends were cut back, 7 bases at V and 4 bases at J, with 16 bases in the middle. CDR1 is LNHDA and CDR2 is SQIVND in the germline V gene (reference sequence). This CDR3 is built from 14 residues. The CDR3, as DNA: TGTGCCAGTACCCTCCCGGGGAGGTTCTATGGCTACACCTTC. It specifies CASTLPGRFYGYTF.